This T cell receptor (beta chain) originates from a study of naive and memory T cell subsets. Alpha and beta libraries were amplified separately from the second PCR onward. Two oligonucleotides, mixed equimolar, formed the beta constant-region primer covering TRBC1 and TRBC2. Nested alpha and beta constant-region primers with the SP2 primer drove four PCR rounds on ligated cDNA. TCRdb ran MiXCR on the UMI-ligation and nested PCR reads and lists one entry per CDR3 protein. The sample includes more than 120,000 distinct CDR3 sequences, 15% to 25% of them seen just once. The CDR3 sequence is 15 residues long. Germline values: CDR1 SGHAT, CDR2 FQNNGV. V was cut by 2 bases and J by 6 bases, with 11 bases left in between. This clonotype appeared a few times. Its target is unknown. Study-level results: Naive and memory subsets had different power law exponents for TCR abundance. Findings for naive and memory subsets could not be checked against ground truth. Over 95% of naive TCR sequences appeared only once after error correction, unlike memory subsets. Possibly reflecting memory cells re-expressing CD45RA, a few larger clonotypes occurred in naive repertoires, especially CD8.

The rearrangement links TRBV11-2 to TRBJ1-6, with a tentative D call TRBD1 (6 bases). This sequence originates from a human donor in good health. The sequenced sample was naive CD8+ T cells from blood. CDR3 bases: TGTGCCAGCAGCTTATCGCCAGGGGTTAATTCACCCCTCCACTTT. Translated: CASSLSPGVNSPLHF.